The following is a T cell receptor beta chain sequence with its context. Its specificity is not known. Prepared TCR beta cDNA libraries contained unique molecular identifiers. TCRdb independently ran MiXCR on the PCR reads; one entry per CDR3 protein. Here the sample spans 700,000 to 800,000 distinct CDR3 sequences, 30% being singletons. The germline V and J ends were trimmed by 3 bases and 1 base, with 17 bases remaining between them. CDR1 and CDR2 from the germline V gene are SGHRS and YFSETQ. The CDR3 contains 18 residues. This sample is part of a study of post-analysis software for immune sequencing data. Broader study findings: Patients carried five TRBV segments more frequently than controls did, and TRBV5-6, TRBV5-1 and TRBV20-1 were among them. Multiple sclerosis patients showed significantly lower normalized Chao1 diversity than controls did.

The specimen was blood. This chain connects TRBV5-1 to TRBJ2-6; D remains unclear. This sequence was found in a girl aged 5-17 years with multiple sclerosis. The CDR3 protein is CASSSTAAEKSGANVLTF. In DNA form, the CDR3 reads TGCGCCAGCAGCTCGACTGCGGCAGAAAAATCTGGGGCCAACGTCCTGACTTTC.